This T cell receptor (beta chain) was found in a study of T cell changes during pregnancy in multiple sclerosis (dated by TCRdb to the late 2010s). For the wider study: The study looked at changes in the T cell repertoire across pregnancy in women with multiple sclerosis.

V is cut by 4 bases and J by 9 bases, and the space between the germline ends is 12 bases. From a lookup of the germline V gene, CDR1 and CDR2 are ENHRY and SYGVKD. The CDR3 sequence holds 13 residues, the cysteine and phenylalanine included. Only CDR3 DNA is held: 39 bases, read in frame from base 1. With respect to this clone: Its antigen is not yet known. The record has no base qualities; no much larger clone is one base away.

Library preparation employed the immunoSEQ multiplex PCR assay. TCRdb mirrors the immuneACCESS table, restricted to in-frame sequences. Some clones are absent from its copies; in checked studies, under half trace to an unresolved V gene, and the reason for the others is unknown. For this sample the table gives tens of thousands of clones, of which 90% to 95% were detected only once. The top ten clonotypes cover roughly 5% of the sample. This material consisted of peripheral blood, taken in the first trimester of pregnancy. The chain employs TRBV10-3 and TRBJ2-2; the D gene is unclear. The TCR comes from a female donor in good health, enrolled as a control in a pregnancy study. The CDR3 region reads CAISVLSARELFF. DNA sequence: TGTGCCATCAGTGTATTGAGTGCCCGGGAGCTGTTTTTT.